Below are 32 T cell receptor beta chains sequenced from a single sample in a study of Graves' ophthalmopathy and Graves' hyperthyroidism (dated by TCRdb to the late 2010s). Sequencing relied on an Illumina HiSeq 2000. For repertoire sequencing, the TCR beta CDR3 regions were amplified from RNA transcripts. A first-round RT-PCR used HTBI primers with the Qiagen OneStep RT-PCR kit, followed by a second-round multiplex PCR, size selection and purification. The public reads were reprocessed in TCRdb via fastp at Q25 and MiXCR, keeping in-frame beta chains. Each entry is one CDR3 protein sequence, shown with its most common DNA and genes. The sample profile shows some 370,000 distinct CDR3 sequences; about 17% of them were found once. The ten largest clonotypes hold roughly 2.4% of the sample. Sequenced material: peripheral blood. These receptors all come from an adult woman with stable Graves' hyperthyroidism.

This clonotype was picked up many times. The rearrangement links TRBV11-2 to TRBJ1-2, with 7 bases lining up with TRBD1. Unmatched junction bases numbered 13, after V lost 5 bases and J lost 7 bases. This CDR3 contains 15 residues. CDR1 and CDR2 (germline): SGHAT, FQNNGV. The CDR3, as DNA: TGTGCCAGCAGCCCCGCCGGGGGGGCAGGGGGTGGCTACACCTTC. The encoded protein is CASSPAGGAGGGYTF.

There are many counts of this clonotype. The chain combines TRBV12-3 or TRBV12-4 with TRBJ2-7; TRBD1 is a possible D gene (5 bases). The CDR3 is 16 residues long. Trimming left V 3 bases short and J 0 bases short, with 15 bases between. The CDR3 DNA is TGTGCCAGCAGTTTTTCGTACAGGAATAGCTCCTACGAGCAGTACTTC. As protein: CASSFSYRNSSYEQYF.

This clonotype showed up many times. The V and J genes are TRBV5-5 and TRBJ2-7; D call uncertain. Germline V gene sequence: CDR1 SGHKS, CDR2 YYEKEE (reference sequence). CDR3 length equals 15 residues. The V gene lost 4 bases and the J gene lost 2 bases, with 16 bases spanning the gap. The CDR3 loop reads CASSRDLGRTYEQYF. Written as DNA, the CDR3 is TGTGCCAGCAGCCGAGACCTCGGAAGGACCTACGAGCAGTACTTC.

This clonotype was picked up a small number of times. The CDR3 region has the DNA TGTGCCAGCTCACAACAGGGAACCGGCAATCAGCCCCAGCATTTT. Translation: CASSQQGTGNQPQHF. The V call is TRBV18, the J call TRBJ1-5; D may be TRBD1 (6 bases). V lost 4 bases to trimming and J lost 2 bases, with 12 bases between them. CDR3 length equals 15 residues. Germline values: CDR1 KGHSH, CDR2 LQKENI.

As for this clonotype: Given a much more abundant clone one base away, this may be a read error. The chain combines TRBV10-3 with TRBJ2-7; TRBD1 aligns across 9 bases. The length of the CDR3 is 12 residues. Germline loops: CDR1 ENHRY, CDR2 SYGVKD. For the CDR3, the DNA is TGTGCCGTCAGAGGGGACAGGGACGAGCAGTACTTC. Encoded protein: CAVRGDRDEQYF.

This clonotype was seen many times. The chain couples TRBV27 to TRBJ2-7; tentatively, D is TRBD1 (5 bases). This CDR3 has 13 residues. Per germline, CDR1 MNHEY and CDR2 SMNVEV (reference sequence). The V end was cut by 5 bases, the J end by 2 bases, with 10 bases between. As DNA, the CDR3 is TGTGCCAGCAGTCCCGACAGCACCTACGAGCAGTACTTC. Its protein product is CASSPDSTYEQYF.

This clonotype was seen ten or more times. The CDR3 region is CASSVGTGEPQETQYF. CDR3 in DNA: TGTGCCAGCAGCGTGGGGACAGGGGAACCCCAAGAGACCCAGTACTTC. This chain connects TRBV9 to TRBJ2-5; 10 positions match TRBD1. The CDR3 spans 16 residues. The germline CDR1 and CDR2 sequences are SGDLS and YYNGEE. With 2 bases clipped from V and 1 base from J, the junction kept 5 bases outside the gene matches.

In this sample, this clonotype turned up many times. V is TRBV6-2 or TRBV6-3 and J is TRBJ1-1; D perhaps matches TRBD1 (5 bases). The CDR3 has 15 amino acids. CDR1 is MNHEY and CDR2 is SVGEGT in the germline V gene. V was trimmed by 2 bases and J by 1 base, leaving 11 bases between them. CDR3 bases: TGTGCCAGCAGTTACGATGGGGGGGAGAACACTGAAGCTTTCTTT. It encodes CASSYDGGENTEAFF.

In this sample, this clonotype turned up many times. This sequence joins TRBV27 and TRBJ2-7; 9 nucleotides match TRBD2. V lost 5 bases to trimming and J lost 1 base; unmatched junction nucleotides: 3. This CDR3 is built from 14 residues. Germline CDR1 is MNHEY and CDR2 is SMNVEV (reference sequence). CDR3 nucleotides: TGTGCCAGCAGTGCCCTAGCGGGGTCCTACGAGCAGTACTTC. Encoded protein: CASSALAGSYEQYF.

This clonotype was found many times. The chain uses TRBV6-1 and TRBJ2-7, with D perhaps assigned TRBD1 or TRBD2 (5 bases each). This CDR3 contains 15 residues. The germline V and J ends were trimmed by 0 bases and 0 bases, with 9 bases remaining between them. The germline gives CDR1 MNHNS, CDR2 SASEGT. The CDR3: CASSEAPGPSYEQYF. Here the CDR3 DNA reads TGTGCCAGCAGTGAAGCCCCGGGACCCTCCTACGAGCAGTACTTC.

The chain employs TRBV11-1 and TRBJ2-7, with 10 nucleotides matching TRBD2. Germline CDR1 and CDR2: SGHAT and FQDESV (reference sequence). V dropped 4 bases and J dropped 3; count of bases not matched to a gene: 9. The CDR3 loop spans 16 amino acids. This CDR3 reads CASSYGSSGSLYEQYV. Here the CDR3 DNA reads TGTGCCAGCAGCTACGGGTCTAGCGGGAGTCTCTACGAGCAGTACGTC.

This clonotype came up many times. The rearrangement links TRBV12-3 or TRBV12-4 to TRBJ2-7; D may correspond to TRBD1 or TRBD2 (6 bases each). Trimming removed 3 bases at V and 12 bases at J, with 18 bases between. This CDR3 has 13 amino acids. DNA of the CDR3: TGTGCCAGCAGTTTGGGGGGCCGCCTAGGGTGGTACTTC. Protein sequence: CASSLGGRLGWYF.

This clonotype appeared many times. The gene calls are TRBV6-2 or TRBV6-3 and TRBJ1-6, with D unresolved. The ends were cut back, 6 bases at V and 6 bases at J, with 15 bases in the middle. The CDR3 has 15 amino acids. CDR1 and CDR2 from the germline V gene are MNHEY and SVGEGT. CDR3 amino acids: CASSHDRTGNSPLHF. The CDR3 DNA sequence: TGTGCCAGCAGCCACGATCGGACGGGTAATTCACCCCTCCACTTT.

This clonotype has more than one count but fewer than ten. The chain uses TRBV19 and TRBJ2-4; TRBD1 might be the D (5 bases). Trimming shortened V by 2 bases and J by 0 bases, and 14 bases separated the two germline ends. Germline CDR1 and CDR2: LNHDA and SQIVND (reference sequence). The CDR3 consists of 17 residues. As DNA, the CDR3 is TGTGCCAGTAGTATAACGGCTACAGGTCGAGCCAAAAACATTCAGTACTTC. It translates to CASSITATGRAKNIQYF. Full variable domain (remainder filled in from reference TRBV19 and TRBJ2-4): DGGITQSPKYLFRKEGQNVTLSCEQNLNHDAMYWYRQDPGQGLRLIYYSQIVNDFQKGDIAEGYSVSREKKESFPLTVTSAQKNPTAFYLCASSITATGRAKNIQYFGAGTRLSVL.

There are many counts of this clonotype. The chain has TRBV12-3 or TRBV12-4 and TRBJ1-5; 10 positions match TRBD1. The CDR3 consists of 17 residues. Losses at the gene ends were 5 bases for V and 0 bases for J; bases not matched to a gene: 7. CDR3 coding DNA: TGTGCCAGCAGTCTCGACAGGGGGCGCAGTAGCAATCAGCCCCAGCATTTT. Its protein is CASSLDRGRSSNQPQHF.

The sample holds a few counts of this clonotype. V and J are TRBV27 and TRBJ2-5; D is perhaps TRBD1 (5 bases). Germline values: CDR1 MNHEY, CDR2 SMNVEV (reference sequence). V was shortened by 4 bases and J by 6 bases, with 15 bases between the two germline ends. This CDR3 comprises 14 residues. CDR3 amino acids: CASSSLSRVKTQYF. For the CDR3, the DNA is TGTGCCAGCAGTTCACTTTCCAGGGTTAAGACCCAGTACTTC.

V usage is TRBV11-1 and J usage is TRBJ1-2; 7 bases fit TRBD1. After removal of 5 bases from V and 7 bases from J, the junction contained 10 bases not matched to a gene. From germline, CDR1 is SGHAT and CDR2 FQDESV (reference sequence). This CDR3 spans 14 amino acids. The DNA for the CDR3 is TGTGCCAGCAGCCCCGCACAGGGGCGGGGTGGCTACACCTTC. This translates into CASSPAQGRGGYTF.

This clonotype was counted ten times or more. The chain joins TRBV28 to TRBJ1-1; unclear D gene. With 5 bases removed from V and 1 base from J, the gap between germline ends came to 14 bases. The CDR3 is 15 residues long. Germline V CDR1 and CDR2: MDHEN, SYDVKM. In DNA, the CDR3 is TGTGCCAGCAGTCCCCAGGCAGGCCAGAACACTGAAGCTTTCTTT. It codes for CASSPQAGQNTEAFF.

Ten or more counts support this clonotype. The V gene is TRBV10-3, the J gene TRBJ2-6, with D tentatively TRBD1 (5 bases). This CDR3 has 16 residues. V was trimmed by 0 bases and J by 4 bases, leaving 10 bases between them. The germline gives CDR1 ENHRY, CDR2 SYGVKD. The DNA of the CDR3 is TGTGCCATCAGTGAGTCGCAGGGTCCCGGGGCCAACGTCCTGACTTTC. Protein product: CAISESQGPGANVLTF.

This clonotype appeared many times. This rearrangement joins TRBV27 to TRBJ1-1; a weak D match, TRBD1 (5 bases). Germline lookup yields CDR1 MNHEY and CDR2 SMNVEV (reference sequence). This CDR3 is built from 13 residues. Trimming left V 2 bases short and J 4 bases short, with 8 bases between. For the CDR3, the DNA is TGTGCCAGCAGTTTAATTGGGGGCACTGAAGCTTTCTTT. It specifies CASSLIGGTEAFF.

This chain joins TRBV7-9 and TRBJ1-5; D uncertain. Germline V lookup: CDR1 SEHNR, CDR2 FQNEAQ (reference sequence). V dropped 0 bases and J dropped 6 bases, with 6 bases sitting between them. This CDR3 is 13 amino acids long. The CDR3 protein is CASSLAESQPQHF. DNA for the CDR3: TGTGCCAGCAGCTTAGCGGAGTCTCAGCCCCAGCATTTT.

This clonotype has a count of ten or more. The V and J genes are TRBV5-1 and TRBJ2-7; D perhaps matches TRBD2 (7 bases). Trimming cost V 4 bases and J 3 bases, with 17 bases left between them. This CDR3 has 15 amino acids. Germline loops: CDR1 SGHRS, CDR2 YFSETQ. The CDR3 reads CASSLTAGDIYEQYF. CDR3 sequence (DNA): TGCGCCAGCAGCCTGACGGCGGGGGACATCTACGAGCAGTACTTC. Full variable domain (missing parts from reference TRBV5-1 and TRBJ2-7): KAGVTQTPRYLIKTRGQQVTLSCSPISGHRSVSWYQQTPGQGLQFLFEYFSETQRNKGNFPGRFSGRQFSNSRSEMNVSTLELGDSALYLCASSLTAGDIYEQYFGPGTRLTVT.

This clonotype has ten or more counts. This sequence joins TRBV24-1 and TRBJ2-7; perhaps TRBD1 as D (8 bases). Deletions cut 3 bases from V and 0 bases from J, with 32 bases between. The CDR3 length is 22 residues. Germline lookup yields CDR1 KGHDR and CDR2 SFDVKD. CDR3 nucleotide sequence: TGTGCCACCAGTGATCCCTGGGGGGGACAGGACAAGAAAATACAGAGCTCCTACGAGCAGTACTTC. Protein product: CATSDPWGGQDKKIQSSYEQYF.

This clonotype was recorded a few times. The V and J genes are TRBV27 and TRBJ2-7; D is unresolved. CDR1 is MNHEY, CDR2 SMNVEV, per germline (reference sequence). V was pared by 1 base and J by 0 bases, with 7 bases between. The CDR3 sequence is 14 residues long. The CDR3 protein is CASSLYPVSYEQYF. DNA for the CDR3: TGTGCCAGCAGTTTATATCCGGTCTCCTACGAGCAGTACTTC.

This clonotype came up many times. This chain connects TRBV5-5 to TRBJ2-5; 7 nucleotides line up with TRBD1. V gave up 7 bases and J gave up 3 bases; unmatched junction bases: 6. The CDR3 has 13 residues. CDR1 is SGHKS, CDR2 YYEKEE, per germline (reference sequence). CDR3 nucleotide sequence: TGTGCCAGCTCGGGTGGACAGGAAGAGACCCAGTACTTC. Its protein product is CASSGGQEETQYF.

This clonotype was seen a handful of times. This chain links TRBV27 with TRBJ2-1; maybe TRBD2 (6 bases). Germline assignment: CDR1 MNHEY and CDR2 SMNVEV (reference sequence). This CDR3 has 14 amino acids. The V end lost 2 bases, the J end lost 1 base, and 6 bases lay between the germline ends. CDR3 amino acids: CASSLGGSYNEQFF. DNA for the CDR3: TGTGCCAGCAGTTTAGGGGGGTCCTACAATGAGCAGTTCTTC.

This clonotype was detected ten times or more. The rearrangement uses TRBV27 and TRBJ1-6; no clear D gene. Germline V CDR1 and CDR2: MNHEY, SMNVEV (reference sequence). V was clipped by 5 bases and J by 7 bases, with 9 bases between them. CDR3 length equals 13 residues. For the CDR3, the DNA is TGTGCCAGCAGTCCTTTAGACAATTCACCCCTCCACTTT. Encoded protein: CASSPLDNSPLHF.

This chain links TRBV6-2 or TRBV6-3 with TRBJ2-7; the D gene is possibly TRBD1 (5 bases). In germline, CDR1 is MNHEY, CDR2 SVGEGT. The V end lost 7 bases, the J end lost 5 bases, and 15 bases lay between the germline ends. The CDR3 consists of 13 residues. The CDR3 DNA reads TGTGCCAGCACCGACCCTAACAGGAACGAGCAGTACTTC. It yields the protein CASTDPNRNEQYF.

In regard to this clonotype: An end of the junction does not agree with germline; a read error may underlie this. The chain recombines TRBV2 with TRBJ1-5, with 7 bases matching TRBD1. The CDR3 extends over 14 amino acids. Germline V lookup: CDR1 SNHLY, CDR2 FYNNEI. The DNA for the CDR3 is TGTGCCAGCAGCCGGGACAGCCGATATCAGCCTCAGCATTTT. It translates to CASSRDSRYQPQHF. Full variable domain (missing parts from reference TRBV2 and TRBJ1-5): EPEVTQTPSHQVTQMGQEVILRCVPISNHLYFYWYRQILGQKVEFLVSFYNNEISEKSEIFDDQFSVERPDGSNFTLKIRSTKLEDSAMYFCASSRDSRYQPQHFGDGTRLSIL.

In its sample, this clonotype was seen many times. The junction shows a germline mismatch at one end, possibly a read error. The chain couples TRBV28 to TRBJ2-7; no firm D call. The CDR3 has 14 amino acids. The germline V gene has CDR1 MDHEN and CDR2 SYDVKM. CDR3 protein: CASSLVTWSFEQYF. CDR3 DNA: TGTGCCAGCAGTTTAGTAACGTGGTCCTTCGAGCAGTACTTC.

This clonotype was detected many times. V and J are TRBV28 and TRBJ1-4; the match to TRBD1 covers 8 bases. Losses at the gene ends were 5 bases for V and 8 bases for J; bases not matched to a gene: 4. The V gene's germline CDR1 is MDHEN and CDR2 SYDVKM. CDR3 size: 13 residues. CDR3 sequence: CASSKDRVEKLFF. In DNA, the CDR3 is TGTGCCAGCAGTAAGGACAGGGTGGAAAAACTGTTTTTT.

This clonotype was detected ten times or more. The V call is TRBV12-3 or TRBV12-4, the J call TRBJ2-7; 9 nucleotides align to TRBD1. The ends lost 7 bases at V and 5 bases at J; junction bases unmatched: 15. This CDR3 is 16 amino acids long. CDR3 in amino acids: CASNSGTGFSSDEQYF. The CDR3 DNA is TGTGCCAGCAACTCCGGGACAGGGTTTAGTTCCGACGAGCAGTACTTC.